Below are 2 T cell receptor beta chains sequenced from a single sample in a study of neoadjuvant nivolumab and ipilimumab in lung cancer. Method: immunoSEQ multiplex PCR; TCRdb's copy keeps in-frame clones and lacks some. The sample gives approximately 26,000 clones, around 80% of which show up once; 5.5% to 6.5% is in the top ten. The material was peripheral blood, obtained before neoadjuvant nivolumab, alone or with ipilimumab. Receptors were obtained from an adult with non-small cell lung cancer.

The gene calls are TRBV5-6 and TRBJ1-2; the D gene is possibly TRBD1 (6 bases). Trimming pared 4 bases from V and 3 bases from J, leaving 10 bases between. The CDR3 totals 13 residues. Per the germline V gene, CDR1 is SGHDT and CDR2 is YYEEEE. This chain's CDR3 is CASSQGTHYGYTF. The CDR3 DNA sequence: TGTGCCAGCAGCCAAGGGACACACTATGGCTACACCTTC.

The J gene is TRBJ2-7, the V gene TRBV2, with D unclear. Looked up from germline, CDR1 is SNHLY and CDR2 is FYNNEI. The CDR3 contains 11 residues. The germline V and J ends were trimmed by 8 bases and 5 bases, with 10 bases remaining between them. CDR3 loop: CASSVMDEQYF. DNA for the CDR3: TGTGCCAGCTCGGTTATGGACGAGCAGTACTTC.